The rows below give T cell receptor beta chains drawn from one sample of a study of blood T cell repertoires in COVID-19. Profiling relied on immunoSEQ multiplex PCR, and the TCRdb table lists in-frame clones only, not all of them. Of about 100,000 clones in the sample, almost 80% were seen once. Source material: peripheral blood. All receptors come from a man in his 70s with active or convalescent COVID-19. Both conserved end residues are part of each CDR3. A D gene is named only where the DNA matches it firmly. Part of the rows lack a size; the others show once, few, many or a class for expanded clones.

j_call v_call d_call clone_size cdr3_aa cdr3_nt
TRBJ2-3 TRBV11-2 - - CASSQARGTDTQYF TGTGCCAGCAGTCAAGCCCGGGGCACAGATACGCAGTATTTT
TRBJ1-2 TRBV5-1 TRBD1 - CASSSGQGARGYTF TGCGCCAGCAGCTCGGGTCAGGGGGCGCGAGGCTACACCTTC
TRBJ2-7 TRBV30 - - CAWANRWSYEQYF TGTGCCTGGGCTAACAGGTGGAGTTACGAGCAGTACTTC
TRBJ1-2 TRBV19 TRBD1 - CASSHRDRFGYTF TGTGCCAGTAGCCATAGGGACAGGTTTGGCTACACCTTC
TRBJ2-7 TRBV5-1 - - CASSLETVSEQYF TGCGCCAGCAGCTTGGAGACAGTTAGCGAGCAGTACTTC
TRBJ2-5 TRBV28 - once CASNAYQETQYF TGTGCCAGCAATGCGTACCAAGAGACCCAGTACTTC
TRBJ2-7 TRBV4-3 TRBD2 - CASSQDTSVSYEQYF TGCGCCAGCAGCCAAGATACTAGCGTTTCCTACGAGCAGTACTTC
TRBJ2-7 TRBV5-6 TRBD1 - CASSWGETGVEQYF TGTGCCAGCAGCTGGGGGGAGACAGGGGTCGAGCAGTACTTC
TRBJ2-7 TRBV28 TRBD2 - CASSPGGLAYEQYF TGTGCCAGCAGCCCGGGGGGACTGGCCTACGAGCAGTACTTC
TRBJ1-3 TRBV18 - - CASSPTGTHSGNTIYF TGTGCCAGCTCACCAACAGGGACCCACTCTGGAAACACCATATATTTT
TRBJ2-5 TRBV7-3 TRBD2 few CASSLTVLAGGPETQYF TGTGCCAGCAGCCTCACCGTATTGGCGGGGGGGCCGGAGACCCAGTACTTC
TRBJ1-1 TRBV5-6 - - CASRPLGGTEAFF TGTGCCAGCAGACCCTTAGGGGGCACTGAAGCTTTCTTT
TRBJ1-5 TRBV4-2 - - CASSQEVGGMMYQPQHF TGTGCCAGCAGCCAAGAAGTGGGAGGAATGATGTACCAGCCCCAGCATTTT
TRBJ1-4 TRBV7-8 - - CASSLGRGPREKLFF TGTGCCAGCAGCCTGGGGCGGGGGCCGAGAGAAAAACTGTTTTTT
TRBJ2-7 TRBV7-2 - - CASSPGLIYEQYF TGTGCCAGCAGCCCCGGACTGATTTACGAGCAGTACTTC
TRBJ1-2 TRBV10-3 TRBD1 few CAIRKPGQYVSYTF TGTGCCATCAGGAAGCCGGGACAGTATGTAAGCTACACCTTC
TRBJ2-7 TRBV5-4 TRBD1 - CASSSGGQGAREQYF TGTGCCAGCAGCTCGGGGGGACAGGGGGCACGCGAGCAGTACTTC
TRBJ1-6 TRBV6-2/TRBV6-3 - - CASSYSRAWDSPLHF TGTGCCAGCAGTTACTCCAGGGCCTGGGATTCACCCCTCCACTTT
TRBJ1-2 TRBV4-3 - - CASSQDPGYRDYGYTF TGCGCCAGCAGCCAAGATCCGGGGTATCGGGACTATGGCTACACCTTC
TRBJ2-1 TRBV6-1 TRBD2 - CASSERIGGASGTYNEQFF TGTGCCAGCAGTGAAAGGATTGGGGGGGCTAGCGGGACCTACAATGAGCAGTTCTTC
TRBJ2-3 TRBV7-9 - once CASTRVRGTSTDTQYF TGTGCCAGCACCCGCGTCAGGGGTACTAGCACAGATACGCAGTATTTT
TRBJ1-1 TRBV6-1 - - CASSDPPGGTREAFF TGTGCCAGCAGTGACCCACCGGGGGGGACGCGGGAAGCTTTCTTT
TRBJ2-1 TRBV15 - - CATSRAGNPYNEQFF TGTGCCACCAGCAGAGCCGGGAATCCCTACAATGAGCAGTTCTTC
TRBJ2-1 TRBV4-3 - - CASSQDPAGYYNEQFF TGCGCCAGCAGCCAAGATCCCGCAGGGTACTACAATGAGCAGTTCTTC
TRBJ2-7 TRBV19 - few CASSLRTRTPYEQYF TGTGCCAGTAGTCTGCGGACAAGAACTCCCTACGAGCAGTACTTC
TRBJ2-7 TRBV28 TRBD2 - CASRTTLGLAGGGYEQYF TGTGCCAGCAGAACGACTTTGGGACTAGCGGGAGGGGGATACGAGCAGTACTTC
TRBJ2-1 TRBV6-7 TRBD1 - CASTTLPGQPRNEQFF TGTGCCAGCACCACCCTTCCGGGACAGCCAAGGAATGAGCAGTTCTTC
TRBJ2-7 TRBV5-1 - once CASSLSEYVEQYF TGCGCCAGCAGCTTGAGTGAGTACGTCGAGCAGTACTTC
TRBJ1-5 TRBV6-6 - - CASSKENNYSNQPQHF TGTGCCAGCAGCAAAGAAAACAACTATAGCAATCAGCCCCAGCATTTT
TRBJ2-5 TRBV7-2 - - CASSPGAPLGRETQYF TGTGCCAGCAGCCCAGGAGCGCCTTTGGGGAGAGAGACCCAGTACTTC
TRBJ1-2 TRBV28 - many CASISGGIQGFGGYTF TGTGCCAGCATCTCAGGCGGAATACAGGGATTCGGTGGCTACACCTTC
TRBJ1-4 TRBV4-2 - - CASSQDSQATNEKLFF TGTGCCAGCAGCCAAGATTCGCAGGCAACTAATGAAAAACTGTTTTTT
TRBJ2-3 TRBV15 TRBD1 - CATSVTGASTDTQYF TGTGCCACCAGCGTTACAGGGGCCAGCACAGATACGCAGTATTTT
TRBJ2-7 TRBV27 TRBD2 - CASRPTSGVTYEQYF TGTGCCAGCAGACCAACTAGCGGGGTAACCTACGAGCAGTACTTC
TRBJ2-5 TRBV9 TRBD1 - CASSARDRTQETQYF TGTGCCAGCAGCGCACGGGACAGAACCCAAGAGACCCAGTACTTC
TRBJ2-3 TRBV5-4 - - CASSGGDATDTQYF TGTGCCAGCAGCGGAGGGGACGCGACAGATACGCAGTATTTT
TRBJ1-4 TRBV6-6 TRBD1 - CASSRDRGDEKLFF TGTGCCAGCAGCAGGGACAGGGGAGACGAAAAACTGTTTTTT
TRBJ2-7 TRBV7-8 TRBD1 - CASSPRQGSYEQYF TGTGCCAGCAGCCCAAGACAGGGATCCTACGAGCAGTACTTC
TRBJ1-2 TRBV24-1 TRBD1 once CATSDSRGQGAIGYGYTF TGTGCCACCAGTGATTCTCGCGGACAGGGGGCGATTGGCTATGGCTACACCTTC
TRBJ2-7 TRBV5-8 - - CASSLELAGGEQYF TGTGCCAGCAGCTTGGAACTAGCCGGAGGCGAGCAGTACTTC
TRBJ2-1 TRBV4-1 TRBD2 few CASSQEGATSGGLYNEQFF TGCGCCAGCAGCCAAGAGGGGGCGACTAGCGGGGGACTTTACAATGAGCAGTTCTTC
TRBJ2-1 TRBV11-2 TRBD2 once CASSFGGGLDEQFF TGTGCCAGCAGCTTTGGCGGGGGGCTCGATGAGCAGTTCTTC
TRBJ1-4 TRBV6-6 - - CASSYPSEKLFF TGTGCCAGCAGTTACCCGAGTGAAAAACTGTTTTTT
TRBJ2-7 TRBV5-1 - - CASSLGTGLSYEQYF TGCGCCAGCAGCTTGGGCACAGGGCTATCCTACGAGCAGTACTTC
TRBJ2-2 TRBV10-3 - once CAIRTNQRSGELFF TGTGCCATCAGGACAAACCAGAGAAGCGGGGAGCTGTTTTTT
TRBJ2-3 TRBV24-1 TRBD2 - CATSDFEGRGADTQYF TGTGCCACCAGTGATTTTGAGGGCCGGGGGGCAGATACGCAGTATTTT
TRBJ2-2 TRBV3-1/TRBV3-2 - - CASRRQGSTGELFF TGTGCCAGCAGACGGCAGGGGAGCACCGGGGAGCTGTTTTTT
TRBJ2-3 TRBV5-6 - - CASSPGTYYTDTQYF TGTGCCAGCAGCCCCGGGACATACTACACAGATACGCAGTATTTT
TRBJ2-7 TRBV7-9 TRBD1 - CASTDRGYEQYF TGTGCCAGCACGGACAGGGGCTACGAGCAGTACTTC
TRBJ1-4 TRBV6-5 - few CASSPDSEKLFF TGTGCCAGCAGTCCGGACAGTGAAAAACTGTTTTTT